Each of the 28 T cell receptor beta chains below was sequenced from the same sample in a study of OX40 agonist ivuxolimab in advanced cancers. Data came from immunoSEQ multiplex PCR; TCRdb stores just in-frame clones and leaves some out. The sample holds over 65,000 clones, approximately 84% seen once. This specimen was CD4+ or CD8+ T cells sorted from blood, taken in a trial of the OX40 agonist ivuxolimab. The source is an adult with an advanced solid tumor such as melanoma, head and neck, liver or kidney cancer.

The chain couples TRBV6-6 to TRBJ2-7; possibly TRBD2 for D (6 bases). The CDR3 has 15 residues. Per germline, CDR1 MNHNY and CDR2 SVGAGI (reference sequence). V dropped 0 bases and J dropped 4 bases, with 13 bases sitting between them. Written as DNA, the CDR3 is TGTGCCAGCAGTTACTCGACCGGGAGAAGGTACGAGCAGTACGTC. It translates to CASSYSTGRRYEQYV.

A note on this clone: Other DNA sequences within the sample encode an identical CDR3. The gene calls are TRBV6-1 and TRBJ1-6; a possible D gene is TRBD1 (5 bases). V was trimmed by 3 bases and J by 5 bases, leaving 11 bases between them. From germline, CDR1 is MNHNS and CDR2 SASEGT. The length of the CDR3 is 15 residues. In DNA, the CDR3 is TGTGCCAGCAGTGACATACAGGCGAATAATTCACCCCTCCACTTT. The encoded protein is CASSDIQANNSPLHF.

The CDR3: CASRPRRLAGQETQYF. The CDR3 DNA sequence: TGTGCCAGCAGACCAAGGCGGCTAGCGGGGCAAGAGACCCAGTACTTC. The chain recombines TRBV7-9 with TRBJ2-5, with 9 nucleotides matching TRBD2. The ends lost 6 bases at V and 2 bases at J; junction bases unmatched: 10. The CDR3 runs to 16 residues. Germline V gives CDR1 SEHNR, CDR2 FQNEAQ (reference sequence).

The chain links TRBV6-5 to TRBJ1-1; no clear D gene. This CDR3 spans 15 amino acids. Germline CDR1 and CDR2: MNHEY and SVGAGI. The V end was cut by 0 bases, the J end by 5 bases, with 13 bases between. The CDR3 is CASSYSGRPGTEAFF. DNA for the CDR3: TGTGCCAGCAGTTACTCTGGGCGACCTGGGACTGAAGCTTTCTTT.

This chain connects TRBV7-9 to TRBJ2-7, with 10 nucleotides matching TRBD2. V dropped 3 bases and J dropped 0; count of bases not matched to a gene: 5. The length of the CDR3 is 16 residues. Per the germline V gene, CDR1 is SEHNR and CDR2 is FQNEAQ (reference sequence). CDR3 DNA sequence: TGTGCCAGCAGCTTTTTAGCGGGGGGAAGCTCCTACGAGCAGTACGTC. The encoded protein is CASSFLAGGSSYEQYV.

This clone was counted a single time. The CDR3: CASSPGQGNHEQYV. In DNA, the CDR3 is TGTGCCAGCAGTCCGGGACAGGGTAACCACGAGCAGTACGTC. This chain joins TRBV6-5 and TRBJ2-7; the match to TRBD1 covers 9 bases. This CDR3 is 14 amino acids long. Germline V gives CDR1 MNHEY, CDR2 SVGAGI. V trimming: 5 bases; J trimming: 5 bases; junction bases outside the gene matches: 7.

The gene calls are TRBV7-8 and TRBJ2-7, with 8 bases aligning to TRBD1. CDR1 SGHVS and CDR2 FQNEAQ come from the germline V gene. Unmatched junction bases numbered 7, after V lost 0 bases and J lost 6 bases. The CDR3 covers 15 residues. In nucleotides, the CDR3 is TGTGCCAGCAGCTTAGCGACAGGGGCACTCGGCGAGCAGTACTTC. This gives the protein CASSLATGALGEQYF.

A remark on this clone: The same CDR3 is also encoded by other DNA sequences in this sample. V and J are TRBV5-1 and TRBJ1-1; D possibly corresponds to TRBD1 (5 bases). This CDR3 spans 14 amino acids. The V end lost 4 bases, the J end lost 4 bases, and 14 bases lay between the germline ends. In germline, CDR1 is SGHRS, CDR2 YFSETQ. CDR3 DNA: TGCGCCAGCAGCCCCATCCTAAGGGGCACTGAAGCTTTCTTT. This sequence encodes CASSPILRGTEAFF.

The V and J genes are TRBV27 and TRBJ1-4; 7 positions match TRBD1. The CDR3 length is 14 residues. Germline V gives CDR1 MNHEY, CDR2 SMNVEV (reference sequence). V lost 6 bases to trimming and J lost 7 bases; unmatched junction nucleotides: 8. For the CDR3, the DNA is TGTGCCAGCAGCCGGGGACAGTGGGGTGAAAAACTGTTTTTT. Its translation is CASSRGQWGEKLFF.

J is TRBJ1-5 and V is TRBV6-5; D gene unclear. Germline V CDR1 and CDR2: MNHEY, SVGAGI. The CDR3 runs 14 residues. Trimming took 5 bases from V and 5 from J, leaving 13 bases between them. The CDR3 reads CASSRSGVDQPQHF. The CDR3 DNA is TGTGCCAGCAGTAGGTCTGGGGTGGATCAGCCCCAGCATTTT.

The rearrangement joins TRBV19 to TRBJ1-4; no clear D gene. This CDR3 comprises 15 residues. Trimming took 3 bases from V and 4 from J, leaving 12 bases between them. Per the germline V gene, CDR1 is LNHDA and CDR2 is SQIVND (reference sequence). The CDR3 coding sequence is TGTGCCAGTAGTATCGGCGGCGTTGATAATGAAAAACTGTTTTTT. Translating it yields CASSIGGVDNEKLFF.

As DNA, the CDR3 is TGTGCCAGCAGACCCGACAGACTTGATACGCAGTATTTT. Translating gives CASRPDRLDTQYF. This chain uses TRBV28 with TRBJ2-3, with D possibly matching TRBD1 (5 bases). This CDR3 is 13 amino acids long. The germline gives CDR1 MDHEN, CDR2 SYDVKM. V shed 6 bases and J shed 6 bases, with 13 bases lying between them. The full variable domain, its missing parts supplied by reference TRBV28 and TRBJ2-3, is DVKVTQSSRYLVKRTGEKVFLECVQDMDHENMFWYRQDPGLGLRLIYFSYDVKMKEKGDIPEGYSVSREKKERFSLILESASTNQTSMYLCASRPDRLDTQYFGPGTRLTVL.

In nucleotides, the CDR3 is TGCGCCAGCAGGACAGGGGGCGGGAGTGAAAAACTGTTTTTT. Amino acids: CASRTGGGSEKLFF. The chain is built from TRBV10-2 and TRBJ1-4; 10 nucleotides line up with TRBD1. The CDR3 is 14 amino acids. In germline, CDR1 is WSHSY, CDR2 SAAADI. V lost 6 bases to trimming and J lost 7 bases; unmatched junction nucleotides: 5.

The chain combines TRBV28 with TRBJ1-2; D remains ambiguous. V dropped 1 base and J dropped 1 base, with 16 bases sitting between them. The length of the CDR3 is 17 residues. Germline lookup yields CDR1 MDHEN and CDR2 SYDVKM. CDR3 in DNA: TGTGCCAGCAGTTTATCTTCGGTTGCGGTCCTTAACTATGGCTACACCTTC. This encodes CASSLSSVAVLNYGYTF.

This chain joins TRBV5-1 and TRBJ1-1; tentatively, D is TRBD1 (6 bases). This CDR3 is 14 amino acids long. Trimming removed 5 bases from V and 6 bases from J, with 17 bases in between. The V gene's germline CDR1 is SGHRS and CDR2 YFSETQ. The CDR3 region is CASSPIQGIAEAFF. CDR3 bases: TGCGCCAGCAGTCCCATACAGGGAATAGCTGAAGCTTTCTTT.

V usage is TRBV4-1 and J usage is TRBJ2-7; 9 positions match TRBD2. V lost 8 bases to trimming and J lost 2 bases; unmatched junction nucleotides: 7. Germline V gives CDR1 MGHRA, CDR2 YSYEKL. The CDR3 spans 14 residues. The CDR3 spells CASRSTSGTYEQYF. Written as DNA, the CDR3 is TGCGCCAGCCGTTCGACTAGCGGAACCTACGAGCAGTACTTC.

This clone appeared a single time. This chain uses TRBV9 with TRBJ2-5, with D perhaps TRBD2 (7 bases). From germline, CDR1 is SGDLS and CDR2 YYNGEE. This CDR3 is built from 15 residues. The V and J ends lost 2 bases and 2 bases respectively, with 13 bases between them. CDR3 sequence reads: CASSVRGGGQETQYF. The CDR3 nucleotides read TGTGCCAGCAGCGTCAGGGGAGGGGGACAAGAGACCCAGTACTTC.

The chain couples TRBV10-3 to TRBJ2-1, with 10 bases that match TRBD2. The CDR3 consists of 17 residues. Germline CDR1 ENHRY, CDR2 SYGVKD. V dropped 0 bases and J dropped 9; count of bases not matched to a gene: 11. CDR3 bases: TGTGCCATCAGTGAGTCCTCTAGCGGGGGATCGTCGGTTGAGCAGTTCTTC. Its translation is CAISESSSGGSSVEQFF.

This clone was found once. CDR3 nucleotide sequence: TGCGCCAGCAGCGTCACCGGGACAGGGTCCTCCTACGAGCAGTACTTC. Its translation is CASSVTGTGSSYEQYF. The chain recombines TRBV5-1 with TRBJ2-7; 9 nucleotides line up with TRBD1. The CDR3 contains 16 residues. After removal of 4 bases from V and 0 bases from J, the junction contained 8 bases not matched to a gene. The germline V gene has CDR1 SGHRS and CDR2 YFSETQ.

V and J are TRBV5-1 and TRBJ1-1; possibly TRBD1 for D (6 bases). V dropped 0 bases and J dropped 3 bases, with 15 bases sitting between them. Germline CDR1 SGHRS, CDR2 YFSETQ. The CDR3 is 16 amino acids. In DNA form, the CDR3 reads TGCGCCAGCAGCTTGGCTCCCGGGACATCCCACACTGAAGCTTTCTTT. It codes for CASSLAPGTSHTEAFF.

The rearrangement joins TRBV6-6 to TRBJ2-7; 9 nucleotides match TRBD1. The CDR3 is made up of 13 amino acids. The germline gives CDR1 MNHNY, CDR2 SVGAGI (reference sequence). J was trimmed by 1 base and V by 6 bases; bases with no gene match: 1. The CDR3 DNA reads TGTGCCAGCAGGGGGACAGGGTCCTACGAGCAGTACGTC. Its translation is CASRGTGSYEQYV.

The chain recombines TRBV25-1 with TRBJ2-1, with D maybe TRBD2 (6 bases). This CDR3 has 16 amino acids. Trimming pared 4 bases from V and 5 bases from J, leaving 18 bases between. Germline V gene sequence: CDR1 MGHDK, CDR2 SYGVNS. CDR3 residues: CASSGYSGLGNNEQFF. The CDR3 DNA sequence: TGTGCCAGCAGTGGATATAGCGGATTGGGGAACAATGAGCAGTTCTTC.

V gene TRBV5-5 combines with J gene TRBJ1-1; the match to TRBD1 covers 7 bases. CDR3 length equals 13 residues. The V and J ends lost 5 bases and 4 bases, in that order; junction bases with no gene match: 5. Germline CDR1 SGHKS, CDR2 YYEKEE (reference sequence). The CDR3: CASSSDRATEAFF. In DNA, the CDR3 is TGTGCCAGCAGTTCCGACAGGGCCACTGAAGCTTTCTTT.

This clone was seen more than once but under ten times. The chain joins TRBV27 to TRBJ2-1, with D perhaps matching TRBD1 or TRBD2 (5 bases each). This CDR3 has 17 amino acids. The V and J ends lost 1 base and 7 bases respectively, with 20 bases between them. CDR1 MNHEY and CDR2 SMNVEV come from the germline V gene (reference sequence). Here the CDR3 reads CASSLFAVAGRKNEQFF. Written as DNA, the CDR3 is TGTGCCAGCAGTTTATTTGCGGTGGCAGGGAGAAAAAATGAGCAGTTCTTC.

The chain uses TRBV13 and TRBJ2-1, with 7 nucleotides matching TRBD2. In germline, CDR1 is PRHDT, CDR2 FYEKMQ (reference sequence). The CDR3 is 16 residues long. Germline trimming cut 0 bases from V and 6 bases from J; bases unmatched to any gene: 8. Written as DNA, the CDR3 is TGTGCCAGCAGCTTAGGCCGAGCGGGAAGGGGCAATGAGCAGTTCTTC. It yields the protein CASSLGRAGRGNEQFF.

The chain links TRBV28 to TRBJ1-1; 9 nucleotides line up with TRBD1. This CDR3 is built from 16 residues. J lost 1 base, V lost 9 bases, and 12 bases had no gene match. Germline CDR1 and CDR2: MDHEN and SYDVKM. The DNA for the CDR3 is TGTGCCAGTGGGATGATCCCGGGACAGGGGAACACTGAAGCTTTCTTT. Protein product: CASGMIPGQGNTEAFF.

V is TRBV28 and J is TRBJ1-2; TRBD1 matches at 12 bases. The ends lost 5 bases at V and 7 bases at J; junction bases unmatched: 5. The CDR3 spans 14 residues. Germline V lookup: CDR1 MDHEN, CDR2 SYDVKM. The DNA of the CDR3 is TGTGCCAGCAGTAGAGGGACAGGGGGCCTTGGCTACACCTTC. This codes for CASSRGTGGLGYTF.

CDR3 loop: CASRLAGGRETQYF. The CDR3 coding sequence is TGTGCCAGCAGACTAGCGGGGGGGAGGGAGACCCAGTACTTC. J is TRBJ2-5 and V is TRBV11-2; 13 bases are shared with TRBD2. The V gene end was trimmed by 6 bases and the J gene end by 5 bases; junction bases not matched to a gene: 3. CDR3 length equals 14 residues. In germline, CDR1 is SGHAT, CDR2 FQNNGV.